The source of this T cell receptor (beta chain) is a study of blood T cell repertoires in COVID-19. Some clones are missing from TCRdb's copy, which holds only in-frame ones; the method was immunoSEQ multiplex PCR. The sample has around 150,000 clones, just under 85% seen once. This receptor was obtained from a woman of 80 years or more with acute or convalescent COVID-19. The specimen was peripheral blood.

DNA for the CDR3: TGTGCCAGCAGTTATAACGGGGAGCTGTTTTTT. It specifies CASSYNGELFF. V and J are TRBV25-1 and TRBJ2-2; D is uncertain. This CDR3 has 11 amino acids. Trimming took off 5 bases at V and 7 bases at J, with 5 bases between the two ends. Germline values: CDR1 MGHDK, CDR2 SYGVNS.